The 15 T cell receptor beta chains below all came from one sample that was sequenced in a study of T cells after somatic rescue of genetic block. Assay: immunoSEQ multiplex PCR; the TCRdb copy retains only in-frame clones and omits some. Counted here are nearly 10,000 clones, roughly 81% occurring once; the ten biggest clones make up 20% to 25%. Material: peripheral blood mononuclear cells (PBMCs). The receptors here all came from a boy aged 5-17 years.

Only one count was recorded for this clone. The chain couples TRBV29-1 to TRBJ1-3; no clear D gene. The CDR3 runs 12 residues. V shed 6 bases and J shed 4 bases, with 10 bases lying between them. From germline, CDR1 is SQVTM and CDR2 ANQGSEA. The CDR3, as DNA: TGCAGCGTCTCGCCTAACGGAAACACCATATATTTT. Its translation: CSVSPNGNTIYF. The full variable domain, in which reference TRBV29-1 and TRBJ1-3 provide the parts outside the CDR3, is SAVISQKPSRDICQRGTSLTIQCQVDSQVTMMFWYRQQPGQSLTLIATANQGSEATYESGFVIDKFPISRPNLTFSTLTVSNMSPEDSSIYLCSVSPNGNTIYFGEGSWLTVV.

A word on this clone: This specimen includes other DNA sequences encoding the same CDR3. The chain couples TRBV29-1 to TRBJ2-7, with D tentatively TRBD1 or TRBD2 (6 bases each). Per the germline V gene, CDR1 is SQVTM and CDR2 is ANQGSEA. This CDR3 contains 14 residues. Trimming took 4 bases from V and 7 from J, leaving 20 bases between them. CDR3 bases: TGCAGCGTTGGGGGGCTAGCGACACCCACGGAGCAGTACTTC. It translates to CSVGGLATPTEQYF.

The V and J genes are TRBV18 and TRBJ2-1, with TRBD2 identical over 7 bases. Trimming took 6 bases from V and 4 from J; bases not matched to a gene: 15. CDR1 and CDR2 (germline): KGHSH, LQKENI. The CDR3 is 17 residues long. This chain's CDR3 is CASSSRGTGGPYNEQFF. The CDR3 region has the DNA TGTGCCAGCTCCTCACGAGGGACGGGAGGCCCTTACAATGAGCAGTTCTTC.

The J gene is TRBJ2-3, the V gene TRBV7-9; D gene ambiguous. Trimming removed 3 bases at V and 3 bases at J, with 7 bases between. CDR3 size: 13 residues. Germline V gives CDR1 SEHNR, CDR2 FQNEAQ (reference sequence). For the CDR3, the DNA is TGTGCCAGCAGCTTTGGTGTTACAGATACGCAGTATTTT. It is translated as CASSFGVTDTQYF. Supplemented by reference TRBV7-9 and TRBJ2-3, the full variable domain reads DTGVSQNPRHKITKRGQNVTFRCDPISEHNRLYWYRQTLGQGPEFLTYFQNEAQLEKSRLLSDRFSAERPKGSFSTLEIQRTEQGDSAMYLCASSFGVTDTQYFGPGTRLTVL.

The chain carries TRBV10-3 and TRBJ1-5; 7 bases fit TRBD1. The CDR3 is made up of 14 amino acids. With 6 bases clipped from V and 4 bases from J, the junction kept 6 bases outside the gene matches. In germline, CDR1 is ENHRY, CDR2 SYGVKD. CDR3 region: CAISRQGTNQPQHF. In DNA, the CDR3 is TGTGCCATCAGCAGACAGGGCACAAATCAGCCCCAGCATTTT.

This clone was picked up one time. DNA for the CDR3: TGTGCCAGCAGTCCGGGGGCAGGCTCTCAAGAGACCCAGTACTTC. It encodes CASSPGAGSQETQYF. V usage is TRBV6-5 and J usage is TRBJ2-5; D may be TRBD1 or TRBD2 (6 bases each). There are 15 residues in the CDR3. Trimming shortened V by 5 bases and J by 2 bases, and 15 bases separated the two germline ends. Germline assignment: CDR1 MNHEY and CDR2 SVGAGI.

A few counts support this clone. The J gene is TRBJ2-7, the V gene TRBV11-3, with TRBD1 matching over 9 bases. The CDR3 has 15 amino acids. In germline, CDR1 is SGHNT, CDR2 YENEEA. With 5 bases clipped from V and 2 bases from J, the junction kept 7 bases outside the gene matches. CDR3 region: CASSPSTGGTYEQYF. CDR3 DNA sequence: TGTGCCAGCAGCCCATCGACAGGGGGAACCTACGAGCAGTACTTC.

This clone has a handful of counts. This sequence joins TRBV4-2 and TRBJ2-5, with D possibly TRBD1 on 6 matching bases. CDR3 size: 15 residues. CDR1 and CDR2 (germline): LGHNA, YNFKEQ. V was trimmed by 1 base and J by 4 bases, leaving 13 bases between them. In DNA, the CDR3 is TGTGCCAGCAGCCAAGCCAGGGGTTCCGGAGAGACCCAGTACTTC. As protein: CASSQARGSGETQYF.

The chain couples TRBV5-5 to TRBJ2-5; 8 nucleotides agree with TRBD2. The CDR3 spans 16 residues. The trim removed 4 bases at V and 2 bases at J, leaving 10 bases unmatched. The germline V gene encodes CDR1 SGHKS and CDR2 YYEKEE (reference sequence). The CDR3 is CASSPGAGGHQETQYF. The CDR3 region has the DNA TGTGCCAGCAGCCCGGGTGCGGGGGGCCATCAAGAGACCCAGTACTTC.

V and J are TRBV7-8 and TRBJ1-4, with unresolved D. This CDR3 has 14 amino acids. Deletions cut 9 bases from V and 5 bases from J, with 16 bases between. Per the germline V gene, CDR1 is SGHVS and CDR2 is FQNEAQ. The CDR3 nucleotides read TGTGCCAGTTGTTCCGGGCCCCAAAATGAAAAACTGTTTTTT. It is translated as CASCSGPQNEKLFF.

The J gene is TRBJ1-2, the V gene TRBV29-1, with D maybe TRBD1 (6 bases). The V end was cut by 0 bases, the J end by 8 bases, with 10 bases between. Germline V gene lookup returns CDR1 SQVTM and CDR2 ANQGSEA. The CDR3 totals 12 residues. Here the CDR3 reads CSVEDQGWGYTF. DNA for the CDR3: TGCAGCGTTGAAGATCAGGGGTGGGGCTACACCTTC.

The CDR3 coding sequence is TGTGCCAGCAGCCAGAGGACAGGGTTCGCCAAAAACATTCAGTACTTC. This gives the protein CASSQRTGFAKNIQYF. This chain connects TRBV14 to TRBJ2-4, with 8 bases aligning to TRBD1. CDR1 is SGHDN and CDR2 is FVKESK in the germline V gene. Germline trimming cut 3 bases from V and 1 base from J; bases unmatched to any gene: 5. The CDR3 is 16 residues long. Looking up the rest from reference TRBV14 and TRBJ2-4 gives the full variable domain: EAGVTQFPSHSVIEKGQTVTLRCDPISGHDNLYWYRRVMGKEIKFLLHFVKESKQDESGMPNNRFLAERTGGTYSTLKVQPAELEDSGVYFCASSQRTGFAKNIQYFGAGTRLSVL.

This clone has only one observation. The chain has TRBV4-2 and TRBJ2-7; D may match TRBD1 or TRBD2 (5 bases each). The germline gives CDR1 LGHNA, CDR2 YNFKEQ. V was shortened by 4 bases and J by 0 bases, with 13 bases between the two germline ends. This CDR3 spans 15 amino acids. CDR3 sequence: CASSPEWDGSYEQYF. In DNA, the CDR3 is TGTGCCAGCAGCCCCGAATGGGACGGCTCCTACGAGCAGTACTTC.

The CDR3 nucleotides read TGCAGTGCTAGATGGGACCGAGAAGCTTTCTTT. This sequence encodes CSARWDREAFF. The chain couples TRBV20-1 to TRBJ1-1, with a possible D match to TRBD1 (5 bases). CDR1 is DFQATT and CDR2 is SNEGSKA in the germline V gene (reference sequence). This CDR3 region has 11 residues. Trimming left V 2 bases short and J 8 bases short, with 9 bases between.

This chain links TRBV7-9 with TRBJ1-2; tentative D call: TRBD1 (5 bases). The CDR3 is 15 residues long. Between the trimmed V and J ends, which lost 4 bases and 6 bases, there was a span of 18 bases. The germline gives CDR1 SEHNR, CDR2 FQNEAQ (reference sequence). The CDR3 region is CASSSRGRAGDGYTF. As DNA, the CDR3 is TGTGCCAGCAGCTCTCGGGGCAGGGCGGGTGATGGCTACACCTTC.